This T cell receptor beta chain was observed in a study of early T cells in non-severe SARS-CoV-2 infection. Study-wide context: Sequencing targeted bulk RNA from unsorted whole blood, leaving chains unpaired. Findings and limits, study-wide: Private and CD4 specificities were missed by VDJdb matching, which favored anti-spike CD8 responses.

Concerning this clonotype itself: Its antigen is unidentified. This may come from a read error, since a much larger clone is one base off.

TCRdb redid the calling of the 5' RACE reads with MiXCR, one entry per CDR3 protein. The sample shows about 39,000 distinct CDR3 sequences, less than 7% of them seen only once. The material sequenced was whole blood, taken at baseline. The TCR was taken from an adult who was a healthcare worker with PCR-confirmed SARS-CoV-2 infection or an uninfected control (not recorded which).

The CDR3 nucleotides read TGCACCAGCAGCCAAGATCCCAGCTGGACGCAGTATTTT. It yields the protein CTSSQDPSWTQYF. The chain is built from TRBV4-1 and TRBJ2-3; D is unresolved. This CDR3 is 13 amino acids long. Germline lookup yields CDR1 MGHRA and CDR2 YSYEKL.